Each of the 14 T cell receptor beta chains below was sequenced from the same sample in a study of cytomegalovirus exposure and HLA in healthy donors. Both 60 Vbeta primers and 13 Jbeta primers went into the PCR. The data were produced by immunoSEQ multiplex PCR, yet TCRdb's version contains in-frame clones alone and is incomplete. The table records 150,000 to 250,000 clones, approximately 83% of them present only once. Sequenced material: PBMCs. These receptor sequences come from a boy between 2 and 10 years old in good health and CMV-seronegative.

Only one count was recorded for this clone. The V and J genes are TRBV4-1 and TRBJ2-3; 13 bases align to TRBD2. Losses at the gene ends were 2 bases for V and 4 bases for J; bases not matched to a gene: 3. Germline CDR1 is MGHRA and CDR2 is YSYEKL. The CDR3 runs 16 residues. The CDR3 loop reads CASSQIGLAGADTQYF. The CDR3 bases are TGCGCCAGCAGCCAAATCGGACTAGCGGGGGCAGATACGCAGTATTTT.

The V gene is TRBV7-6, the J gene TRBJ2-1, with 8 bases aligning to TRBD1. Per the germline V gene, CDR1 is SGHVS and CDR2 is FNYEAQ. Germline trimming cut 5 bases from V and 5 bases from J; bases unmatched to any gene: 8. This CDR3 contains 15 residues. The CDR3 region has the DNA TGTGCCAGCAGCCCCGAACAGGGGGATAACAATGAGCAGTTCTTC. Its protein product is CASSPEQGDNNEQFF.

A note on this clone: Other DNA sequences from this sample encode an identical CDR3 as well. J is TRBJ2-5 and V is TRBV7-2; D is possibly TRBD1 (6 bases). Germline CDR1 SGHTA, CDR2 FQGNSA. CDR3 length: 13 amino acids. The V gene lost 1 base and the J gene lost 3 bases, with 6 bases spanning the gap. The CDR3 sequence is CASSLDREETQYF. The CDR3 nucleotides are TGTGCCAGCAGCTTAGACAGGGAAGAGACCCAGTACTTC.

This clone was picked up one time. This rearrangement joins TRBV2 to TRBJ2-7, with a possible D match to TRBD2 (5 bases). CDR3 size: 13 residues. Germline V gives CDR1 SNHLY, CDR2 FYNNEI. Trimming cost V 6 bases and J 1 base, with 10 bases left between them. CDR3 sequence reads: CASRVEGSYEQYF. CDR3 sequence (DNA): TGTGCCAGCAGGGTAGAGGGTTCCTACGAGCAGTACTTC.

The J gene is TRBJ1-2, the V gene TRBV11-2; the D is unclear. CDR3 length: 13 amino acids. Trimming took 1 base from V and 8 from J, leaving 11 bases between them. The germline V gene has CDR1 SGHAT and CDR2 FQNNGV. The CDR3 nucleotides are TGTGCCAGCAGCTTAGCCAGTTTTCAGGGCTACACCTTC. Amino acid sequence: CASSLASFQGYTF.

The chain is built from TRBV7-9 and TRBJ2-7; TRBD1 matches 7 bases. The germline CDR1 and CDR2 sequences are SEHNR and FQNEAQ (reference sequence). CDR3 length equals 15 residues. Losses at the gene ends were 4 bases for V and 2 bases for J; bases not matched to a gene: 8. CDR3: CASSSRQGTAYEQYF. In DNA, the CDR3 is TGTGCCAGCAGCTCCCGACAGGGAACCGCCTACGAGCAGTACTTC.

The chain employs TRBV19 and TRBJ2-3; TRBD2 is a possible D gene (7 bases). Germline loops: CDR1 LNHDA, CDR2 SQIVND (reference sequence). The CDR3 runs 15 residues. V was pared by 5 bases and J by 3 bases, with 15 bases between. The CDR3 spells CASSPGLGGTDTQYF. The CDR3 DNA reads TGTGCCAGTAGTCCCGGACTAGGGGGGACAGATACGCAGTATTTT.

The genes are TRBV6-1 and TRBJ2-5; 8 bases match TRBD2. The germline CDR1 and CDR2 sequences are MNHNS and SASEGT. The CDR3 loop spans 13 amino acids. V lost 8 bases to trimming and J lost 1 base; unmatched junction nucleotides: 3. The CDR3 DNA sequence: TGTGCCAGCGGCCTAGCGGGCCAAGAGACCCAGTACTTC. Its protein is CASGLAGQETQYF.

The V gene is TRBV7-2, the J gene TRBJ2-1; 9 nucleotides align to TRBD2. Germline CDR1 and CDR2: SGHTA and FQGNSA. This CDR3 is 18 amino acids long. The ends lost 0 bases at V and 0 bases at J; junction bases unmatched: 6. The CDR3, as DNA: TGTGCCAGCAGCTTAGCGCGCCTAGCGGGGAGCTCCTACAATGAGCAGTTCTTC. This translates into CASSLARLAGSSYNEQFF.

The gene calls are TRBV5-8 and TRBJ1-6; D unclear. This CDR3 has 15 residues. CDR1 is SGHTS and CDR2 is YDEGEE in the germline V gene. V lost 0 bases and J lost 10, with 14 bases in between. The DNA for the CDR3 is TGTGCCAGCAGCTTGGCCTGGCTGGGCGCGTCACCCCTCCACTTT. This translates into CASSLAWLGASPLHF. Variable domain in full (rest from reference TRBV5-8 and TRBJ1-6): EAGVTQSPTHLIKTRGQQATLRCSPISGHTSVYWYQQALGLGLQFLLWYDEGEERNRGNFPPRFSGRQFPNYSSELNVNALELEDSALYLCASSLAWLGASPLHFGNGTRLTVT.

DNA of the CDR3: TGTGCCTGGGGCCAGGGCGGAGAACTGTTTTTT. This encodes CAWGQGGELFF. This sequence joins TRBV30 and TRBJ1-4; D is perhaps TRBD1 (5 bases). Trimming pared 5 bases from V and 12 bases from J, leaving 13 bases between. From germline, CDR1 is GTSNPN and CDR2 SVGIG (reference sequence). This CDR3 region has 11 residues.

This chain's CDR3 is CASSFGQVGTSGGSFSYEQYF. CDR3 in DNA: TGCGCCAGCAGCTTTGGGCAGGTCGGGACTAGCGGGGGGTCCTTCTCCTACGAGCAGTACTTC. This chain links TRBV5-1 with TRBJ2-7, with 15 bases that match TRBD2. The CDR3 is 21 amino acids. Trimming cost V 2 bases and J 0 bases; bases outside gene matches: 15. Per the germline V gene, CDR1 is SGHRS and CDR2 is YFSETQ.

The chain combines TRBV19 with TRBJ2-1; maybe TRBD2 (5 bases). CDR3 length equals 20 residues. Germline V gene lookup returns CDR1 LNHDA and CDR2 SQIVND (reference sequence). V lost 3 bases and J lost 6, with 30 bases in between. The CDR3 DNA reads TGTGCCAGTAGTATCGGTTTTATGAGTGGGCGGGCCCCGAGAGGCAATGAGCAGTTCTTC. Protein: CASSIGFMSGRAPRGNEQFF.

The V gene is TRBV2, the J gene TRBJ1-6; a weak D match, TRBD1 (5 bases). The CDR3 consists of 18 residues. Germline CDR1 and CDR2: SNHLY and FYNNEI. Trimming removed 8 bases from V and 0 bases from J, with 20 bases in between. The CDR3 loop is CASRGESLWSSYNSPLHF. CDR3 sequence (DNA): TGTGCCAGCCGGGGGGAATCTTTATGGAGCTCCTATAATTCACCCCTCCACTTT.